A single sample gave rise to the 18 T cell receptor beta chains below, sequenced in a study of blood T cell repertoires in COVID-19. The assay was immunoSEQ multiplex PCR, and TCRdb's table has in-frame clones only and misses some. The sample shows some 160,000 clones, 80% of them seen only once. The sample consisted of peripheral blood. Receptors were obtained from a man in his 70s with active or convalescent COVID-19.

This sequence joins TRBV11-2 and TRBJ2-1, with D possibly TRBD1 on 7 matching bases. The CDR3 is 16 residues long. Germline V gene lookup returns CDR1 SGHAT and CDR2 FQNNGV. The ends were cut back, 7 bases at V and 4 bases at J, with 20 bases in the middle. Written as DNA, the CDR3 is TGTGCCAGCACCGAAGGGGGCGGGGAGTCATACAATGAGCAGTTCTTC. Protein: CASTEGGGESYNEQFF.

This clone was counted a few times. The rearrangement uses TRBV6-1 and TRBJ2-1; D might be TRBD1 (5 bases). Deletions cut 2 bases from V and 4 bases from J, with 12 bases between. The CDR3 runs 15 residues. CDR1 is MNHNS and CDR2 is SASEGT in the germline V gene. CDR3 residues: CASSESTGLYNEQFF. Written as DNA, the CDR3 is TGTGCCAGCAGTGAATCAACAGGCCTTTACAATGAGCAGTTCTTC.

The V call is TRBV6-5, the J call TRBJ2-7; TRBD1 matches at 10 bases. Per the germline V gene, CDR1 is MNHEY and CDR2 is SVGAGI. The CDR3 consists of 13 residues. V lost 6 bases, J lost 7 bases, and 6 bases stayed unmatched. This CDR3 reads CASRRQGAWEQYF. Written as DNA, the CDR3 is TGTGCCAGCAGACGACAGGGGGCTTGGGAGCAGTACTTC.

This clone was seen only a few times. The rearrangement joins TRBV7-8 to TRBJ2-7; the D is unclear. The CDR3 sequence is 15 residues long. From germline, CDR1 is SGHVS and CDR2 FQNEAQ. V was clipped by 1 base and J by 5 bases, with 15 bases between them. CDR3 nucleotide sequence: TGTGCCAGCAGCTTAGATTCAGGCGAGTGGGACGAGCAGTACTTC. Its protein is CASSLDSGEWDEQYF.

The chain links TRBV2 to TRBJ1-2, with a possible D match to TRBD1 (6 bases). The CDR3 covers 16 residues. V was cut by 0 bases and J by 8 bases, with 19 bases left in between. Germline V gene sequence: CDR1 SNHLY, CDR2 FYNNEI. DNA of the CDR3: TGTGCCAGCAGTGAAGCTGTCTGGGGGGGGCTGAGAGGCTACACCTTC. Translated: CASSEAVWGGLRGYTF.

The rearrangement joins TRBV21-1 to TRBJ1-2. TRBV21-1 represents a pseudogene. The CDR3 has 16 amino acids. CDR3 loop: CASFKRSPRGPHGYTF. As DNA, the CDR3 is TGTGCCAGCTTCAAGCGAAGCCCCCGGGGTCCCCATGGCTACACCTTC.

The rearrangement joins TRBV14 to TRBJ1-5; D not certain. V gave up 9 bases and J gave up 0 bases, with 24 bases separating them. Per the germline V gene, CDR1 is SGHDN and CDR2 is FVKESK. The CDR3 has 18 amino acids. CDR3 coding DNA: TGTGCCAGGGGAGGGTCAACGAGGGAGCAGTATAGCAATCAGCCCCAGCATTTT. Protein sequence: CARGGSTREQYSNQPQHF.

This chain connects TRBV10-1 to TRBJ1-6, with unresolved D. Trimming took off 6 bases at V and 3 bases at J, with 18 bases between the two ends. CDR3 size: 17 residues. Per germline, CDR1 WNHNN and CDR2 SYGVQD (reference sequence). CDR3 coding DNA: TGCGCCAGCAGGATCCCCGACAAAACTGACTATAATTCACCCCTCCACTTT. This sequence encodes CASRIPDKTDYNSPLHF.

The J gene is TRBJ1-5, the V gene TRBV6-4; D is uncertain. Trimming took off 5 bases at V and 3 bases at J, with 8 bases between the two ends. Per germline, CDR1 MRHNA and CDR2 SNTAGT. The CDR3 length is 13 residues. The DNA of the CDR3 is TGTGCCAGCAGTCGAGGCGACAATCAGCCCCAGCATTTT. It specifies CASSRGDNQPQHF.

The rearrangement links TRBV11-2 to TRBJ2-7; a weak D match, TRBD2 (5 bases). V lost 2 bases to trimming and J lost 4 bases, with 15 bases between them. Germline V CDR1 and CDR2: SGHAT, FQNNGV. This CDR3 comprises 15 residues. CDR3 sequence (DNA): TGTGCCAGCAGCTTAACCCTCTCCGGGAATTACGAGCAGTACTTC. Protein: CASSLTLSGNYEQYF.

The gene calls are TRBV28 and TRBJ1-2; 7 bases fit TRBD1. Germline V gives CDR1 MDHEN, CDR2 SYDVKM. The length of the CDR3 is 12 residues. Trimming took 5 bases from V and 5 from J; bases not matched to a gene: 2. As DNA, the CDR3 is TGTGCCAGCAGTAAGACAGGGTATGGCTACACCTTC. This gives the protein CASSKTGYGYTF.

J is TRBJ2-2 and V is TRBV3-1 (or the pseudogene TRBV3-2); D is unclear. CDR3 size: 14 residues. Germline values: CDR1 LGHDT, CDR2 YNNKEL (reference sequence). V was cut by 4 bases and J by 3 bases, with 9 bases left in between. The CDR3 is CASSRSPDTGELFF. As DNA, the CDR3 is TGTGCCAGCAGCCGATCCCCGGACACCGGGGAGCTGTTTTTT.

The V call is TRBV3-1 (or the pseudogene TRBV3-2), the J call TRBJ1-1, with 10 positions matching TRBD1. J gave up 5 bases and V 2 bases, and 5 bases lay outside the gene matches. Germline-derived CDR1 and CDR2 are LGHDT and YNNKEL (reference sequence). This CDR3 region has 15 residues. In nucleotides, the CDR3 is TGTGCCAGCAGCCAATCGGACAGGGGGATGACTGAAGCTTTCTTT. The encoded protein is CASSQSDRGMTEAFF.

This chain uses TRBV2 with TRBJ1-6; 8 bases match TRBD1. The V gene's germline CDR1 is SNHLY and CDR2 FYNNEI. The CDR3 extends over 12 amino acids. After removal of 7 bases from V and 10 bases from J, the junction contained 3 bases not matched to a gene. The CDR3 spells CASTQGASPLHF. CDR3 nucleotides: TGTGCCAGCACCCAGGGGGCATCACCCCTCCACTTT.

The chain uses TRBV18 and TRBJ1-2; a weak D match, TRBD1 (6 bases). V was cut by 2 bases and J by 4 bases, with 14 bases left in between. The CDR3 is made up of 15 amino acids. CDR1 and CDR2 (germline): KGHSH, LQKENI. The CDR3 DNA reads as TGTGCCAGCTCACCAAACGGACAGTCCGGCTATGGCTACACCTTC. Encoded protein: CASSPNGQSGYGYTF.

The chain employs TRBV7-2 and TRBJ2-2; 15 bases agree with TRBD2. Germline V gives CDR1 SGHTA, CDR2 FQGNSA. This CDR3 comprises 17 residues. V was clipped by 5 bases and J by 5 bases; unmatched bases: 6. The CDR3 sequence: CASSLGLAGGPTGELFF. The CDR3 DNA sequence: TGTGCCAGCAGCCTAGGACTAGCGGGGGGGCCGACCGGGGAGCTGTTTTTT.

This clone was seen a few times. This chain connects TRBV29-1 to TRBJ2-7, with 10 bases aligning to TRBD2. Germline V CDR1 and CDR2: SQVTM, ANQGSEA. After removal of 2 bases from V and 3 bases from J, the junction contained 13 bases not matched to a gene. The CDR3 contains 17 residues. The CDR3 loop reads CSVEYQASGRPVYEQYF. For the CDR3, the DNA is TGCAGCGTTGAATATCAAGCTAGCGGGAGACCGGTCTACGAGCAGTACTTC.

Only a few counts were recorded for this clone. The rearrangement joins TRBV5-6 to TRBJ2-1; 9 nucleotides agree with TRBD1. This CDR3 is built from 17 residues. With 3 bases clipped from V and 1 base from J, the junction kept 8 bases outside the gene matches. Germline values: CDR1 SGHDT, CDR2 YYEEEE. The CDR3 coding sequence is TGTGCCAGCAGCTGGGACCGGGACAGGGCTTCCTACAATGAGCAGTTCTTC. Residues: CASSWDRDRASYNEQFF.